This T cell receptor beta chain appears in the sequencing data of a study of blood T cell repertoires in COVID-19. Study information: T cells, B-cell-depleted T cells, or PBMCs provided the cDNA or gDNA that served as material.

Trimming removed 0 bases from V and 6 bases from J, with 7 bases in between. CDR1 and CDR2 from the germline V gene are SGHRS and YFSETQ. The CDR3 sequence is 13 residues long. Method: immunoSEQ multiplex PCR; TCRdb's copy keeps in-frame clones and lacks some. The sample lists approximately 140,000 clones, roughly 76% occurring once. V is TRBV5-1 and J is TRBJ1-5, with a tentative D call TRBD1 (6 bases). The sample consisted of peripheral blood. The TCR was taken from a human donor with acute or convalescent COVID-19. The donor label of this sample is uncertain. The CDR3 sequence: CASSLEGGQPQHF. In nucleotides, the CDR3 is TGCGCCAGCAGCTTGGAAGGGGGTCAGCCCCAGCATTTT.